A single sample is the source of the 26 T cell receptor beta chains below, sequenced in a study of T cells after posttransplantation cyclophosphamide. Assay used: immunoSEQ multiplex PCR; TCRdb lists only in-frame clones, some missing. The sample contains about 37,000 clones, none of them singletons. The sequenced material came from PBMCs. These receptors originate from a man younger than 45 in good health and a related stem cell transplant donor.

This clone was counted between two and nine times. The J gene is TRBJ2-3, the V gene TRBV4-2, with 13 bases identical to TRBD2. The CDR3 is made up of 17 amino acids. The V segment lost 2 bases and the J segment 2 bases; nucleotides outside the gene matches: 4. In germline, CDR1 is LGHNA, CDR2 YNFKEQ. In nucleotides, the CDR3 is TGTGCCAGCAGCCAACCTACTAGCGGGGGGGCCACAGATACGCAGTATTTT. Translated, it gives CASSQPTSGGATDTQYF.

This clone was seen a few times. This sequence joins TRBV12-3 or TRBV12-4 and TRBJ2-5; no clear D gene. Trimming removed 2 bases from V and 5 bases from J, with 9 bases in between. The CDR3 has 13 amino acids. The CDR3 coding sequence is TGTGCCAGCAGTTTACACAGCAGGGAGACCCAGTACTTC. This sequence encodes CASSLHSRETQYF.

This clone was seen repeatedly, ten times or more. V usage is TRBV7-8 and J usage is TRBJ1-4, with D possibly matching TRBD1 (6 bases). Trimming stripped 3 bases from V and 4 bases from J, with 15 bases between. Looked up from germline, CDR1 is SGHVS and CDR2 is FQNEAQ. The CDR3 length is 16 residues. CDR3 in DNA: TGTGCCAGCAGCTTGGGGAGGGGGACAAATAATGAAAAACTGTTTTTT. It specifies CASSLGRGTNNEKLFF.

As to this clone: This specimen includes other DNA sequences encoding the same CDR3. The chain combines TRBV20-1 with TRBJ2-3; D might be TRBD1 (6 bases). Trimming stripped 7 bases from V and 1 base from J, with 6 bases between. This CDR3 region has 11 residues. Germline V lookup: CDR1 DFQATT, CDR2 SNEGSKA (reference sequence). The CDR3 is CSGQGTDTQYF. The CDR3 bases are TGCAGTGGACAGGGCACAGATACGCAGTATTTT.

There are many counts of this clone. In DNA, the CDR3 is TGTGCCAGCAGCCCCAGCGGGGCCCAAGAGACCCAGTACTTC. Translation: CASSPSGAQETQYF. The V and J genes are TRBV6-2 or TRBV6-3 and TRBJ2-5, with TRBD2 matching 7 bases. The CDR3 contains 14 residues. Germline loops: CDR1 MNHEY, CDR2 SVGEGT. After removal of 6 bases from V and 1 base from J, the junction contained 5 bases not matched to a gene.

This clone was recorded many times. The rearrangement links TRBV10-3 to TRBJ1-6; perhaps TRBD1 as D (5 bases). Germline lookup yields CDR1 ENHRY and CDR2 SYGVKD. V was clipped by 6 bases and J by 7 bases, with 13 bases between them. CDR3 length: 14 amino acids. The CDR3 loop reads CAISGLEGNSPLHF. CDR3 coding DNA: TGTGCCATCAGCGGGCTGGAGGGGAATTCACCCCTCCACTTT.

This clone was recorded many times. The J gene is TRBJ1-2, the V gene TRBV4-2, with D uncertain. Between the trimmed V and J ends, which lost 0 bases and 3 bases, there was a span of 14 bases. CDR1 is LGHNA, CDR2 YNFKEQ, per germline. CDR3 length equals 16 residues. The CDR3 reads CASSQDQRVPDYGYTF. The CDR3 region has the DNA TGTGCCAGCAGCCAAGATCAACGGGTTCCGGACTATGGCTACACCTTC.

Many counts were recorded for this clone. CDR3 residues: CAIPKAGHNTEAFF. The CDR3 DNA reads as TGTGCCATTCCCAAAGCGGGCCATAACACTGAAGCTTTCTTT. V usage is TRBV19 and J usage is TRBJ1-1; D is uncertain. V dropped 10 bases and J dropped 2 bases, with 17 bases sitting between them. The germline V gene has CDR1 LNHDA and CDR2 SQIVND (reference sequence). The CDR3 sequence is 14 residues long. Full variable domain (rest looked up from reference TRBV19 and TRBJ1-1): DGGITQSPKYLFRKEGQNVTLSCEQNLNHDAMYWYRQDPGQGLRLIYYSQIVNDFQKGDIAEGYSVSREKKESFPLTVTSAQKNPTAFYLCAIPKAGHNTEAFFGQGTRLTVV.

The table lists this clone with many counts. The chain is built from TRBV9 and TRBJ1-2; 7 positions agree with TRBD1. CDR1 is SGDLS, CDR2 YYNGEE, per germline. The length of the CDR3 is 13 residues. Germline trimming cut 4 bases from V and 5 bases from J; bases unmatched to any gene: 5. The DNA for the CDR3 is TGTGCCAGCAGCTTTACAGGGGATTATGGCTACACCTTC. It yields the protein CASSFTGDYGYTF.

This clone showed up just a few times. V and J are TRBV29-1 and TRBJ1-1; unclear D gene. The CDR3 runs 12 residues. Germline assignment: CDR1 SQVTM and CDR2 ANQGSEA. V shed 2 bases and J shed 7 bases, with 11 bases lying between them. CDR3: CSVERTGSEAFF. The CDR3 DNA sequence: TGCAGCGTTGAAAGGACGGGGAGTGAAGCTTTCTTT.

This clone showed up many times. The chain employs TRBV28 and TRBJ1-5; D is uncertain. The CDR3 is 14 residues long. V was cut by 3 bases and J by 3 bases, with 9 bases left in between. Germline lookup yields CDR1 MDHEN and CDR2 SYDVKM. In DNA, the CDR3 is TGTGCCAGCAGTTTGAGAGGGTACAATCAGCCCCAGCATTTT. As protein: CASSLRGYNQPQHF. Variable domain in full (rest from reference TRBV28 and TRBJ1-5): DVKVTQSSRYLVKRTGEKVFLECVQDMDHENMFWYRQDPGLGLRLIYFSYDVKMKEKGDIPEGYSVSREKKERFSLILESASTNQTSMYLCASSLRGYNQPQHFGDGTRLSIL.

The rearrangement links TRBV12-3 or TRBV12-4 to TRBJ2-2; 11 bases agree with TRBD2. V was pared by 6 bases and J by 5 bases, with 5 bases of the junction left unmatched. The CDR3 consists of 15 residues. Here the CDR3 reads CASRTGTSGTGELFF. The CDR3 DNA follows: TGTGCCAGCAGGACCGGGACTAGCGGTACCGGGGAGCTGTTTTTT.

The gene calls are TRBV19 and TRBJ2-5, with 8 bases matching TRBD2. The germline CDR1 and CDR2 sequences are LNHDA and SQIVND (reference sequence). The length of the CDR3 is 14 residues. V shed 4 bases and J 3 bases; nucleotides not matched to a gene: 4. The CDR3 nucleotides are TGTGCCAGTAGTAGGACTAGCCCCAAAGAGACCCAGTACTTC. This codes for CASSRTSPKETQYF.

At least ten counts were recorded for this clone. The chain recombines TRBV12-3 or TRBV12-4 with TRBJ2-7; D remains unclear. V was cut by 6 bases and J by 7 bases, with 10 bases left in between. The CDR3 has 11 amino acids. The CDR3 DNA is TGTGCCAGCAGCCCGCCCAGAGAGCAGTACTTC. Encoded protein: CASSPPREQYF.

The sample holds many counts of this clone. The chain joins TRBV7-9 to TRBJ2-3, with 8 positions matching TRBD1. The V and J ends lost 0 bases and 4 bases, in that order; junction bases with no gene match: 3. CDR1 and CDR2 (germline): SEHNR, FQNEAQ (reference sequence). This CDR3 region has 15 residues. CDR3 sequence: CASSLAAGGADTQYF. CDR3 nucleotide sequence: TGTGCCAGCAGCTTAGCGGCAGGGGGCGCAGATACGCAGTATTTT.

In its sample, this clone was seen many times. The V gene is TRBV5-1, the J gene TRBJ1-1; the match to TRBD1 covers 8 bases. Germline CDR1 and CDR2: SGHRS and YFSETQ. V lost 2 bases and J lost 6; bases outside the gene matches: 6. The CDR3 loop spans 14 amino acids. The CDR3: CASSFDRGSAEAFF. CDR3 nucleotide sequence: TGCGCCAGCAGCTTTGACAGGGGTAGCGCTGAAGCTTTCTTT.

This clone has a count of ten or more. The gene calls are TRBV9 and TRBJ2-1, with 8 bases lining up with TRBD2. The CDR3 consists of 15 residues. Germline V lookup: CDR1 SGDLS, CDR2 YYNGEE. The junction had 3 bases not matched to a gene; V was cut back by 0 bases and J by 4 bases. As DNA, the CDR3 is TGTGCCAGCAGCGTAGTCGCGGGGGGTTACAATGAGCAGTTCTTC. Translated, it gives CASSVVAGGYNEQFF.

This clone has ten or more counts. The chain joins TRBV4-1 to TRBJ2-3; D gene unclear. The V gene's germline CDR1 is MGHRA and CDR2 YSYEKL. V was pared by 4 bases and J by 5 bases, with 16 bases between. This CDR3 contains 15 residues. CDR3 coding DNA: TGCGCCAGCAGCCTTATGCCCCTAACTATAGATACGCAGTATTTT. Protein product: CASSLMPLTIDTQYF.

This clone was counted at least ten times. V gene TRBV18 combines with J gene TRBJ1-3; no reliable D call. The CDR3 is made up of 16 amino acids. V shed 0 bases and J shed 0 bases, with 9 bases lying between them. Germline CDR1 KGHSH, CDR2 LQKENI. The CDR3, as DNA: TGTGCCAGCTCACCACCACGACGGGGCTCTGGAAACACCATATATTTT. Translation gives CASSPPRRGSGNTIYF.

This clone was seen many times. The chain combines TRBV12-5 with TRBJ2-5; D remains unclear. V gave up 7 bases and J gave up 1 base, with 7 bases separating them. Germline assignment: CDR1 LGHNT and CDR2 FRNRAP. The CDR3 is 12 amino acids. The DNA for the CDR3 is TGTGCTAGTGAGGGCAGCCAAGAGACCCAGTACTTC. Translation gives CASEGSQETQYF.

This clone showed up many times. This chain uses TRBV28 with TRBJ2-3; 9 bases are a match to TRBD2. J gave up 0 bases and V 6 bases, and 7 bases lay outside the gene matches. Germline V CDR1 and CDR2: MDHEN, SYDVKM. The CDR3 runs to 16 residues. CDR3 sequence reads: CASRNTSGPSTDTQYF. CDR3 coding DNA: TGTGCCAGCAGGAATACTAGCGGGCCTAGCACAGATACGCAGTATTTT. The complete variable domain, with remaining parts taken from reference TRBV28 and TRBJ2-3, reads DVKVTQSSRYLVKRTGEKVFLECVQDMDHENMFWYRQDPGLGLRLIYFSYDVKMKEKGDIPEGYSVSREKKERFSLILESASTNQTSMYLCASRNTSGPSTDTQYFGPGTRLTVL.

This clone has ten or more counts. This chain joins TRBV6-6 and TRBJ1-1; 7 bases are a match to TRBD1. Looked up from germline, CDR1 is MNHNY and CDR2 is SVGAGI (reference sequence). The CDR3 has 12 amino acids. J lost 5 bases, V lost 6 bases, and 3 bases had no gene match. The CDR3 is CASRPGGTEAFF. The DNA of the CDR3 is TGTGCCAGCAGACCAGGGGGAACTGAAGCTTTCTTT.

In this sample, this clone turned up many times. This chain joins TRBV19 and TRBJ2-7, with 9 bases fitting TRBD1. Germline V CDR1 and CDR2: LNHDA, SQIVND (reference sequence). CDR3 size: 15 residues. V shed 6 bases, J shed 1 base, and the junction held 7 bases outside the gene matches. The CDR3 DNA follows: TGTGCCAGTAGCCCCGGACAGGGGAGTTCCTACGAGCAGTACTTC. It translates to CASSPGQGSSYEQYF.

This clone was counted ten times or more. The rearrangement uses TRBV6-2 or TRBV6-3 and TRBJ2-7; 8 nucleotides align to TRBD1. With 7 bases clipped from V and 5 bases from J, the junction kept 10 bases outside the gene matches. The CDR3 contains 14 residues. The germline V gene has CDR1 MNHEY and CDR2 SVGEGT. The CDR3 spells CASIPWTGHHEQYF. CDR3 nucleotides: TGTGCCAGCATCCCGTGGACAGGGCATCACGAGCAGTACTTC.

The CDR3: CASSARTSTGTQYF. CDR3 nucleotides: TGTGCCAGCAGCGCCAGGACCAGCACAGGAACGCAGTATTTT. V usage is TRBV9 and J usage is TRBJ2-3; TRBD1 might be the D (5 bases). Germline V gives CDR1 SGDLS, CDR2 YYNGEE. The V end lost 3 bases, the J end lost 9 bases, and 17 bases lay between the germline ends. The CDR3 is made up of 14 amino acids. The variable domain in full, with the rest retrieved from reference TRBV9 and TRBJ2-3, is DSGVTQTPKHLITATGQRVTLRCSPRSGDLSVYWYQQSLDQGLQFLIQYYNGEERAKGNILERFSAQQFPDLHSELNLSSLELGDSALYFCASSARTSTGTQYFGPGTRLTVL.

At least ten counts were recorded for this clone. V usage is TRBV19 and J usage is TRBJ1-5, with TRBD1 matching over 9 bases. CDR1 is LNHDA, CDR2 SQIVND, per germline (reference sequence). This CDR3 contains 19 residues. V dropped 3 bases and J dropped 2; count of bases not matched to a gene: 14. Written as DNA, the CDR3 is TGTGCCAGTAGTATCCCCTTTGGGACAGGGACTATTGGCAATCAGCCCCAGCATTTT. It encodes CASSIPFGTGTIGNQPQHF.